This entry is about one TCR beta chain. Its antigen is unknown. If no ophthalmopathy progression occurred within 18 months, Graves' hyperthyroidism was stable. The sample originates from a study of T cells in Graves' hyperthyroidism and ophthalmopathy. Study summary: Staff took peripheral blood when the initial diagnosis was made, before any treatment began. The study, taken as a whole, reports: Among thyroid clonotypes expanded above 0.001, most also appeared in blood.

TCR beta CDR3 regions were amplified from RNA transcripts. The primer set for the first-round RT-PCR of the TCR CDR3 was HTBI. Each CDR3 protein is one row after TCRdb ran MiXCR on the multiplex PCR reads. The sample contains over 500,000 distinct CDR3 sequences, roughly 15% of which appear only once. Germline assignment: CDR1 SGHRS and CDR2 YFSETQ. This CDR3 comprises 16 residues. With 2 bases removed from V and 4 bases from J, the gap between germline ends came to 18 bases. The source is a woman aged 40 to 55 with Graves' hyperthyroidism. Sequencing was performed on blood. The gene calls are TRBV5-1 and TRBJ2-5, with a tentative D call TRBD2 (5 bases). CDR3: CASSLLGFVLGETQYF. As DNA, the CDR3 is TGCGCCAGCAGCTTACTAGGGTTCGTCCTGGGAGAGACCCAGTACTTC.